Below, one T cell receptor (beta chain) is given with its context. Its antigen specificity is not known. The record has no base qualities; no much larger clone is one base away. This sample was taken from a study of beta chain features in type 1 diabetes (dated by TCRdb to between 2018 and 2020). Turning to the overall study: No differences in mean age, gender distribution, total cell number or subset yield were found between patients and healthy donors. The study compared the TCRB repertoires of sorted circulating CD4+ T cell subsets in recently diagnosed type 1 diabetes patients with those in matched healthy donors. A total of 107,917,701 sorted cells were examined across all samples, and the number of cells per subset was strongly correlated with RNA yield. Whereas all 30 or so donors provided naive and central memory subsets, regulatory and stem cell-like memory subsets were isolated from just 8 patients and roughly 8 healthy donors.

Its CDR3 holds 15 amino acids, cysteine through phenylalanine. Only the CDR3 DNA is retained, 45 bases long and in frame from the first base. After removal of 5 bases from V and 0 bases from J, the junction retains 8 bases not matched to a gene. The germline V gene supplies CDR1 SGHRS and CDR2 YFSETQ. From each donor, a single peripheral blood sample of 100 to 150 mL on average was drawn into heparinised tubes. A BD FACSAria II and a panel including CD45RO, CCR7, CD25, CD127, CD95 and CD27 were used to sort naive, central memory, regulatory and stem cell-like memory CD4+ T cells. Every sorted population had a purity above 95%. PBMCs were isolated immediately by Lymphoprep density gradient centrifugation and stained directly without culture. Samples were stained and sorted in pairs, with one healthy donor and one patient per experiment, so that batch effects were minimized. General conclusions and limits of the study: Naive, central memory and regulatory TCRB repertoires appeared more similar among patients than among healthy donors. PCR might favor shorter templates, but patient and control samples were amplified and corrected together, so any skew would affect both groups equally. HLA sub-analyses involved small numbers of individuals, so any influence of HLA type on TCRB rearrangement remained unresolved. Type 1 diabetes patients showed a moderate but significant shortening of TCRB CDR3 length in all four CD4+ subsets. Because cDNA rather than genomic DNA was sequenced, highly expressing activated cells could have been over-represented, although no difference in activation and CD3 levels was found between groups. Fewer insertions and more nucleotide deletions at VDJ recombination sites were observed in patients with type 1 diabetes, implying thymic rearrangement abnormalities.

The entire amount of isolated RNA was reverse transcribed using the High Capacity cDNA Reverse Transcription Kit, so the sequenced TCRB transcripts were expressed ones. Deep immunoSEQ sequencing was applied to naive, central memory and regulatory T cell samples, giving an average of about 3.57 million total reads per sample. After sorted cells were lysed in RLT buffer, RNA was extracted with DNase-treated RNeasy Micro or Mini kits, with the choice depending on cell number. To prevent cross-contamination, each cell subset was processed individually, whereas patient and healthy donor samples were processed jointly. TCRB sequences were amplified from cDNA with the immunoSEQ multiplex PCR, producing 87-bp fragments spanning the CDR3 region. Sequencing of the amplicons was performed on the Illumina HiSeq platform. Concerning the study's data processing: PCR bias was corrected computationally using synthetic template baselines, and reads within Hamming distance 2 were collapsed, with unmergeable singletons discarded. Reads were aligned against IMGT so that V, D and J genes, CDR3 length and insertions or deletions at six rearrangement sites could be assigned. Within each subset, clonotype counts were normalized to sorted cell number, and only after that were true diversity and Gini coefficients computed with the tcR R package. The overlap coefficient, calculated on TCRB nucleotide sequences, was used to quantify repertoire sharing. As a proxy for the pre-selection repertoire, out-of-frame TCRB sequences from naive cells were analyzed. In its TCRdb copy, this immuneACCESS table keeps in-frame sequences only and misses some clones. Where compared with another copy, unresolved V genes explain less than half of these, and the others have no known cause. V and J calls plus clone size are reproduced from that table; the DNA served to infer D and trimming. The sample table shows 250,000 to 350,000 clones, and roughly an eighth are seen once. The top ten clones comprise about 0.015% of the sample.

The sample consisted of naive CD4+ T cells from blood. The cell subset or site label, read with the paper, signifies: true naive CD4+ T cells. The chain employs TRBV5-1 and TRBJ2-7; 7 bases in the middle match TRBD1. This receptor was obtained from a man younger than 40 with type 1 diabetes. CDR3 region: CASRPGQSSSYEQYF. The nucleotide sequence is TGCGCCAGCAGACCGGGACAGTCGAGCTCCTACGAGCAGTACTTC.